The clone carrying this T cell receptor beta chain was seen just once. Naive-designated CD8 cells lacked CD45RO, were positively enriched for CCR7, and omitted terminally differentiated effector memory CD45RA+ cells. The sample is drawn from a study of shared clonotypes between healthy human individuals. Germline-derived CDR1 and CDR2 are MNHEY and SVGAGI. The CDR3 runs to 14 residues. Losses at the gene ends were 6 bases for V and 1 base for J; bases not matched to a gene: 5. The repertoire was sequenced with immunoSEQ multiplex PCR; TCRdb's copy has only in-frame clones and lacks some. The table records about 2.2 million clones, 93% of them present only once.

The rearrangement links TRBV6-5 to TRBJ2-7; TRBD2 matches 8 bases. The sample taken for sequencing was naive CD8+ T cells from PBMCs. The origin of this receptor is a man aged 18 to 29 in good health. Some clones in this sample may be carry-over from other donors' samples. CDR3 amino acids: CASRRTSRSYEQYF. CDR3 DNA sequence: TGTGCCAGCAGGAGGACTAGCCGATCCTACGAGCAGTACTTC.